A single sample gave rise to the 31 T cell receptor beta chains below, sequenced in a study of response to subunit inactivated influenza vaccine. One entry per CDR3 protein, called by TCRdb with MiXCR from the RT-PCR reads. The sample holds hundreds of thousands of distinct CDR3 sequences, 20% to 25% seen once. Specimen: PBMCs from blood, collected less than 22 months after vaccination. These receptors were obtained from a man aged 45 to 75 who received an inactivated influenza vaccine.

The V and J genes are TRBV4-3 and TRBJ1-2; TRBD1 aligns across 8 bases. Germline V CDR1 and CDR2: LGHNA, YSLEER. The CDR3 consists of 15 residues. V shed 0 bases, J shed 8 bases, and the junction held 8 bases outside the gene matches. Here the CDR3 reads CASSQEGQGSGGYTF. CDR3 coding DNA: TGCGCCAGCAGCCAAGAAGGACAGGGCAGCGGCGGCTACACCTTC.

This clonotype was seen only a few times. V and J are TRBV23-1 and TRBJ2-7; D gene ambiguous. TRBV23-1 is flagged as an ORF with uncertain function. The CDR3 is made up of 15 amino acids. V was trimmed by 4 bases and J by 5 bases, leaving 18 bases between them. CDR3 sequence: CASSPNLRPVDEQYF. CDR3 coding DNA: TGCGCCAGCAGTCCAAACCTTAGGCCAGTGGACGAGCAGTACTTC.

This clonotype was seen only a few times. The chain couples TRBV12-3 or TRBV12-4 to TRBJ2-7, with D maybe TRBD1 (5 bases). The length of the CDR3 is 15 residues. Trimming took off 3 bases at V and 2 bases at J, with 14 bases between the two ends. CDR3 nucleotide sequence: TGTGCCAGCAGTTTTCGGGCAGGGCCCACCTACGAGCAGTACTTC. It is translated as CASSFRAGPTYEQYF.

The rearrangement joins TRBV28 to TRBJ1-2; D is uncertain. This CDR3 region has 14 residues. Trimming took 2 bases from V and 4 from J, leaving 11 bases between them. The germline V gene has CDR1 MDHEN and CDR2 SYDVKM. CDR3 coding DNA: TGTGCCAGCAGTTTACTCCCTGGGGTCTATGGCTACACCTTC. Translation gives CASSLLPGVYGYTF.

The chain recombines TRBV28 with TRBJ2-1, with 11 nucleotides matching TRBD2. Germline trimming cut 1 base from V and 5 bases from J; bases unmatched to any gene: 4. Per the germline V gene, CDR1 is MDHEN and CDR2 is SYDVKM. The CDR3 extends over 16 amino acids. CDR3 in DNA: TGTGCCAGCAGTTTATTTAGCGGGGGGGCAAACAATGAGCAGTTCTTC. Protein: CASSLFSGGANNEQFF.

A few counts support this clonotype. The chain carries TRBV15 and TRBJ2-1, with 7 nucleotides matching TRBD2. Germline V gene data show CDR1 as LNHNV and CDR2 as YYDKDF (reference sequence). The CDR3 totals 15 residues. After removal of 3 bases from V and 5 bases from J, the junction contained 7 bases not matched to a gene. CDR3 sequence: CATSRGLADNNEQFF. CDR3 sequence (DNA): TGTGCCACCAGCAGGGGTCTAGCGGACAACAATGAGCAGTTCTTC.

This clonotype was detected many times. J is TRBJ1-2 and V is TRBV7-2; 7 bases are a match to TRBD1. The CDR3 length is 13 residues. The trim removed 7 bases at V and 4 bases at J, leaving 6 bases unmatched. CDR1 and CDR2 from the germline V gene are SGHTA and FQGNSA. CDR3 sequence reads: CASTGRGVYGYTF. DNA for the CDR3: TGTGCCAGCACGGGCAGGGGGGTCTATGGCTACACCTTC.

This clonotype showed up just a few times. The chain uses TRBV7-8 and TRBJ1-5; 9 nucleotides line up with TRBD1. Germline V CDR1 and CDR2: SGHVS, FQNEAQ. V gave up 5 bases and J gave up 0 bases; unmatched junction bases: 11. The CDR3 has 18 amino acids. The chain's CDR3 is CASSLRVGQGFSNQPQHF. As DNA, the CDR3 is TGTGCCAGCAGCCTGAGGGTTGGACAGGGGTTTAGCAATCAGCCCCAGCATTTT.

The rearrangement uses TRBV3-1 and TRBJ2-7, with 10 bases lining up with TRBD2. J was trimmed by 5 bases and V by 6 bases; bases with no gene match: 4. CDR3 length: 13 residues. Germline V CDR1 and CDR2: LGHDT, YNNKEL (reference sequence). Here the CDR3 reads CASSHSGGNEQYF. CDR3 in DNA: TGTGCCAGCAGTCATAGCGGGGGGAACGAGCAGTACTTC.

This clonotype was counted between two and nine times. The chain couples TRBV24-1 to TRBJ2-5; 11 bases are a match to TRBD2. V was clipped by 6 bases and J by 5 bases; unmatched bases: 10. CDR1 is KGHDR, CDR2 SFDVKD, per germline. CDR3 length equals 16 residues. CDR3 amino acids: CATSLAGGPRGETQYF. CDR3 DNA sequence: TGTGCCACCAGTTTAGCGGGAGGGCCCAGGGGCGAGACCCAGTACTTC.

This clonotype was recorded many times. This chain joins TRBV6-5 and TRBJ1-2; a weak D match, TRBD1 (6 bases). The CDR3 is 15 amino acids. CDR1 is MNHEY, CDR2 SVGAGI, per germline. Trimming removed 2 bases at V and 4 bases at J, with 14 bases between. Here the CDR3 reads CASSYASGATYGYTF. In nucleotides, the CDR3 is TGTGCCAGCAGTTACGCTTCAGGGGCGACCTATGGCTACACCTTC.

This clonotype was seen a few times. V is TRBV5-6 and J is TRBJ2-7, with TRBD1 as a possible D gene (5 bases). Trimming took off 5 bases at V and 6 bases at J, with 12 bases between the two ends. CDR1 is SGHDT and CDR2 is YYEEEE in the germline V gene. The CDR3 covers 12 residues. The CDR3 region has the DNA TGTGCCAGCAGTTCGACAGTTTCCGAGCAGTACTTC. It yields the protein CASSSTVSEQYF.

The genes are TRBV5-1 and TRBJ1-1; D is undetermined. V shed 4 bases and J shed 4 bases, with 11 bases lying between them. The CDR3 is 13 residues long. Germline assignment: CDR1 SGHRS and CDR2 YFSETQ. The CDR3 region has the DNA TGCGCCAGCAGCGGGCCGGGGTTCACTGAAGCTTTCTTT. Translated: CASSGPGFTEAFF.

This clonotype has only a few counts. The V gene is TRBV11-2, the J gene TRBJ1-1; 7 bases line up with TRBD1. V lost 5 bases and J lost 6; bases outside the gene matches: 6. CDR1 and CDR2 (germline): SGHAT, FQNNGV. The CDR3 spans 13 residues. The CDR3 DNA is TGTGCCAGCAGCCTCAGGGGGGGGGCTGAAGCTTTCTTT. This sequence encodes CASSLRGGAEAFF.

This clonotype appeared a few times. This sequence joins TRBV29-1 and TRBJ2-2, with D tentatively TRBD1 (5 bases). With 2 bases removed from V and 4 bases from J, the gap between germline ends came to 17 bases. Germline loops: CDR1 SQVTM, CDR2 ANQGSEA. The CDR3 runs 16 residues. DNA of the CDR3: TGCAGCGTTGAAAGGTCTCAGGGTTCGAGCACCGGGGAGCTGTTTTTT. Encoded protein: CSVERSQGSSTGELFF.

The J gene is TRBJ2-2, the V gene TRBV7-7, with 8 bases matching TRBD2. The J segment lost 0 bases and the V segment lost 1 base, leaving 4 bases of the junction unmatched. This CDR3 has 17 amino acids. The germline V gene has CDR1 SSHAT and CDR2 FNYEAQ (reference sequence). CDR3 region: CASSLGVAGPNTGELFF. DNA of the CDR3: TGTGCCAGCAGCTTAGGTGTAGCGGGACCGAACACCGGGGAGCTGTTTTTT.

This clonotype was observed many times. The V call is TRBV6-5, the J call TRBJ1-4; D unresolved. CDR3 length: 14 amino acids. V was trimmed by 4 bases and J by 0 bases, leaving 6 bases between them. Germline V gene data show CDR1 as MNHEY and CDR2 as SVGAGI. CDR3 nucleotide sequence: TGTGCCAGCAGTTCGCCAGCAACTAATGAAAAACTGTTTTTT. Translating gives CASSSPATNEKLFF.

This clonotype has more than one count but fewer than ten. CDR3 DNA sequence: TGCAGCGTTGGACTAGCGGCGGTCACAGATACGCAGTATTTT. It encodes CSVGLAAVTDTQYF. The chain joins TRBV29-1 to TRBJ2-3; 9 bases match TRBD2. V was clipped by 4 bases and J by 2 bases; unmatched bases: 4. In germline, CDR1 is SQVTM, CDR2 ANQGSEA. The CDR3 has 14 amino acids.

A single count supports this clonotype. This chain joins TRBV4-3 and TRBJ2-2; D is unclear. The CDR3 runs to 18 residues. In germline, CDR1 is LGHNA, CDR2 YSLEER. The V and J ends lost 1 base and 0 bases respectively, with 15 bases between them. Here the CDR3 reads CASSQARYPSTNTGELFF. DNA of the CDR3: TGCGCCAGCAGCCAAGCCCGGTACCCTTCCACGAACACCGGGGAGCTGTTTTTT.

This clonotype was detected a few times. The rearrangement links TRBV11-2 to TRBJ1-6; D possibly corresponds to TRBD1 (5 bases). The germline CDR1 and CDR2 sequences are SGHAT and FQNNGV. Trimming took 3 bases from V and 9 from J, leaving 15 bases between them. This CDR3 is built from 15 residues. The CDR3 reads CASSLSKGPVSPLHF. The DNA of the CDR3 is TGTGCCAGCAGCTTGTCAAAGGGGCCGGTTTCACCCCTCCACTTT.

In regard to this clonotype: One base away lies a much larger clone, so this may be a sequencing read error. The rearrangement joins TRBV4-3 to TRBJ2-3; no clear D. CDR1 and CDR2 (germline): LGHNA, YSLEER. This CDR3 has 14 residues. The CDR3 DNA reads TGCACCAGCAGCCACGAGAAGGTGGGCCGTCCGCAGTATTTT. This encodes CTSSHEKVGRPQYF.

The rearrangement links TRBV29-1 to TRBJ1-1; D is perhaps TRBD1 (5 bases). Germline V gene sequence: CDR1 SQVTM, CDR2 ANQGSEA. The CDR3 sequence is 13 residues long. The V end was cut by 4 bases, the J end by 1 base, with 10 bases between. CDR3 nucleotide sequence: TGCAGCGTTGCGGCACAGGAGAACACTGAAGCTTTCTTT. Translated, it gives CSVAAQENTEAFF.

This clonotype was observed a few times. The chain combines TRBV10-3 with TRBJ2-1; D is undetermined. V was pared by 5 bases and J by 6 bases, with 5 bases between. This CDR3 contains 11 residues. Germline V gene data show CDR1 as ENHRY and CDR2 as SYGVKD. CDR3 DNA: TGTGCCATCAGTATCGTCAATGAGCAGTTCTTC. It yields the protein CAISIVNEQFF.

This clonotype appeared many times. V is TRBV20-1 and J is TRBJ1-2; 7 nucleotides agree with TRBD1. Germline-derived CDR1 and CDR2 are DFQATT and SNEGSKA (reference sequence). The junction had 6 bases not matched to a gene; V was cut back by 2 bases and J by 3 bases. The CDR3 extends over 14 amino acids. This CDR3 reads CSARYDRDHYGYTF. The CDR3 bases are TGCAGTGCTAGATACGACAGGGATCACTATGGCTACACCTTC.

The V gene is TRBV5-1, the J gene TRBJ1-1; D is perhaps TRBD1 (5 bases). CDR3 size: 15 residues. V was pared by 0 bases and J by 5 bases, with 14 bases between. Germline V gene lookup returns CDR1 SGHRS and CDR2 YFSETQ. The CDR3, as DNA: TGCGCCAGCAGCTTGGACGTGGGGGTTTGGACTGAAGCTTTCTTT. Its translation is CASSLDVGVWTEAFF. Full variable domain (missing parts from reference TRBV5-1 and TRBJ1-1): KAGVTQTPRYLIKTRGQQVTLSCSPISGHRSVSWYQQTPGQGLQFLFEYFSETQRNKGNFPGRFSGRQFSNSRSEMNVSTLELGDSALYLCASSLDVGVWTEAFFGQGTRLTVV.

CDR3 DNA: TGTGCCAGCAGTTACTCGATAAGCGCCCCCTCCTACAATGAGCAGTTCTTC. Translating it yields CASSYSISAPSYNEQFF. This rearrangement joins TRBV6-5 to TRBJ2-1; D is unresolved. The V end was cut by 0 bases, the J end by 0 bases, with 12 bases between. This CDR3 has 17 residues. Germline CDR1 MNHEY, CDR2 SVGAGI.

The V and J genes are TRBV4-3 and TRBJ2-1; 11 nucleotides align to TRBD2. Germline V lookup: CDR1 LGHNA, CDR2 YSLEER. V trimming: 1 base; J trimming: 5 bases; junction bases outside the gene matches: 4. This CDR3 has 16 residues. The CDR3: CASSQAETSGNNEQFF. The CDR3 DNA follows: TGCGCCAGCAGCCAAGCGGAGACTAGCGGGAACAATGAGCAGTTCTTC.

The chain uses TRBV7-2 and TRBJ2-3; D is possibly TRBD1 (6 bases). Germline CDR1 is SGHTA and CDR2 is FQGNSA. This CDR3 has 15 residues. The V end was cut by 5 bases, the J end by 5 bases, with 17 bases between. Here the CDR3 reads CASSPRALGGDTQYF. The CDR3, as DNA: TGTGCCAGCAGCCCCCGGGCCCTAGGGGGAGATACGCAGTATTTT.

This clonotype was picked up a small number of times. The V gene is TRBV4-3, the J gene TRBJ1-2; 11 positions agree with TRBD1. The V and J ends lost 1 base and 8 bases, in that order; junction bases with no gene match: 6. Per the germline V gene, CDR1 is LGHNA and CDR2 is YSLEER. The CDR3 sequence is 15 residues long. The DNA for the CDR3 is TGCGCCAGCAGCCAAGTCGGACAGGGGGCAGAGGGCTACACCTTC. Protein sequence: CASSQVGQGAEGYTF.

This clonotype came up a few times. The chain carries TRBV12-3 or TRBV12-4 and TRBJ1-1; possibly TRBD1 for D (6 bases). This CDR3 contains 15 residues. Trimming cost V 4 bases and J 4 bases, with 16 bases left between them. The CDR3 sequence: CASSYGGSRGTEAFF. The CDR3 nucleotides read TGTGCCAGCAGTTACGGGGGCAGTAGGGGCACTGAAGCTTTCTTT.

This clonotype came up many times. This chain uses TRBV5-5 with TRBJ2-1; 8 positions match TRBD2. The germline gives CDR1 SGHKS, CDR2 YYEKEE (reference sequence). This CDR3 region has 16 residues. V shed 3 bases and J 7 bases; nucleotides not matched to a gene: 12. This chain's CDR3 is CASSSLRGGQWNEQFF. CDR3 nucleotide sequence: TGTGCCAGCAGCTCCCTCCGGGGGGGCCAATGGAATGAGCAGTTCTTC.